One T cell receptor (beta chain) is described in this entry. Its antigen remains unidentified. This specimen belongs to a study of T cell responses to AZD1222 COVID-19 vaccine. Findings of the study overall: There were mostly white British donors and more females than males, and clonal diversity was possibly underestimated. An increase in Spike-specific TCR breadth and depth was observed after two AZD1222 doses. It was only a handful of AZD1222 recipients who were seropositive at baseline. CD4 TCRs covered the whole spike, strongest at regions 160-218 and 743-854.

CDR1 and CDR2 from the germline V gene are LNHDA and SQIVND (reference sequence). The CDR3 is 17 amino acids. The V and J ends lost 8 bases and 0 bases, in that order; junction bases with no gene match: 7. Some clones are missing from TCRdb's copy, which holds only in-frame ones; the method was immunoSEQ multiplex PCR. Among approximately 50,000 clones listed, 60% to 80% were seen once. The chain joins TRBV19 to TRBJ1-6; 10 bases agree with TRBD1. The sequence derives from an adult who received the AZD1222 COVID-19 vaccine. The specimen was peripheral blood, collected 28 days after the second AZD1222 dose. CDR3 coding DNA: TGTGCCAGTTCCGGGACAGGGGCCTTCTCCTATAATTCACCCCTCCACTTT. Translated, it gives CASSGTGAFSYNSPLHF. Combining the CDR3 with reference TRBV19 and TRBJ1-6 gives the whole variable domain DGGITQSPKYLFRKEGQNVTLSCEQNLNHDAMYWYRQDPGQGLRLIYYSQIVNDFQKGDIAEGYSVSREKKESFPLTVTSAQKNPTAFYLCASSGTGAFSYNSPLHFGNGTRLTVT.